One sample yielded the 21 T cell receptor beta chains listed below, sequenced in a study of blood T cells in healthy people across ages. The authors ran a second PCR of 7 to 11 cycles using a sample-barcoded 5' primer and a J-beta primer mix. From the 5' RACE reads, TCRdb called clonotypes with MiXCR, one entry per CDR3 protein. This repertoire shows 800,000 to 950,000 distinct CDR3 sequences, around 36% found once; its top ten account for around 13%. The sample comprised blood. All receptors derive from a man between 18 and 35 years old in good health.

This chain links TRBV19 with TRBJ1-1; D is unresolved. CDR1 and CDR2 (germline): LNHDA, SQIVND (reference sequence). This CDR3 is 15 amino acids long. The V end was cut by 5 bases, the J end by 0 bases, with 13 bases between. CDR3 sequence (DNA): TGTGCCAGTAGTGTGCAGCTTTACATGAACACTGAAGCTTTCTTT. Its translation: CASSVQLYMNTEAFF.

V is TRBV20-1 and J is TRBJ2-1, with TRBD1 matching 11 bases. Trimming removed 2 bases from V and 7 bases from J; junction bases left unmatched: 4. The germline CDR1 and CDR2 sequences are DFQATT and SNEGSKA (reference sequence). This CDR3 comprises 14 residues. The CDR3 is CSARLGDRGNEQFF. CDR3 coding DNA: TGCAGTGCTAGATTAGGGGACAGGGGGAATGAGCAGTTCTTC.

This chain joins TRBV4-3 and TRBJ1-2; TRBD1 agrees at 8 bases. The CDR3 spans 18 residues. The germline CDR1 and CDR2 sequences are LGHNA and YSLEER. With V trimmed by 3 bases and J by 4 bases, 16 bases remained unmatched. CDR3: CASSQEEGQDGGSYGYTF. In nucleotides, the CDR3 is TGCGCCAGCAGCCAGGAGGAGGGACAGGATGGGGGAAGCTATGGCTACACCTTC.

Only a few counts were recorded for this clonotype. The gene calls are TRBV20-1 and TRBJ2-5; the D gene is possibly TRBD1 (6 bases). Germline-derived CDR1 and CDR2 are DFQATT and SNEGSKA (reference sequence). This CDR3 comprises 11 residues. V was clipped by 4 bases and J by 11 bases, with 14 bases between them. The CDR3 sequence is CSATQGAEQYF. The CDR3 DNA reads TGCAGTGCTACACAGGGTGCTGAGCAGTACTTC.

This clonotype was seen just once. CDR3 bases: TGTGCCAGCAGCCCCGGCTCGGGAATTCTCGCCAATCAGCCCCAGCATTTT. Translated: CASSPGSGILANQPQHF. The chain employs TRBV6-1 and TRBJ1-5; no definite D call. The CDR3 is 17 amino acids. Germline CDR1 is MNHNS and CDR2 is SASEGT. V was pared by 6 bases and J by 3 bases, with 21 bases between.

This clonotype came up many times. This CDR3 is CSVALRGRNTEAFF. CDR3 in DNA: TGCAGCGTTGCCCTCAGGGGGAGGAACACTGAAGCTTTCTTT. The V call is TRBV29-1, the J call TRBJ1-1; 7 nucleotides line up with TRBD1. Unmatched junction bases numbered 6, after V lost 4 bases and J lost 1 base. The length of the CDR3 is 14 residues. The germline gives CDR1 SQVTM, CDR2 ANQGSEA.

The V call is TRBV7-8, the J call TRBJ2-1; 8 bases match TRBD1. The V gene's germline CDR1 is SGHVS and CDR2 FQNEAQ. This CDR3 has 15 residues. Trimming removed 5 bases from V and 2 bases from J; junction bases left unmatched: 5. CDR3 nucleotide sequence: TGTGCCAGCAGCAACGACAGGGGTACCTACAATGAGCAGTTCTTC. Protein sequence: CASSNDRGTYNEQFF.

This clonotype appeared a few times. The rearrangement joins TRBV4-2 to TRBJ1-4; D unclear. The CDR3 has 15 residues. Per the germline V gene, CDR1 is LGHNA and CDR2 is YNFKEQ. Trimming took 1 base from V and 3 from J, leaving 9 bases between them. The CDR3, as DNA: TGTGCCAGCAGCCAAGTCCAGATGGCTAATGAAAAACTGTTTTTT. This translates into CASSQVQMANEKLFF.

This clonotype was observed many times. This rearrangement joins TRBV4-2 to TRBJ2-4; 15 bases are shared with TRBD2. The CDR3 is 20 residues long. Germline CDR1 and CDR2: LGHNA and YNFKEQ. The J segment lost 0 bases and the V segment lost 0 bases, leaving 6 bases of the junction unmatched. Here the CDR3 reads CASSQDRWTSGGGAKNIQYF. The CDR3 nucleotides read TGTGCCAGCAGCCAAGATCGTTGGACTAGCGGGGGGGGAGCCAAAAACATTCAGTACTTC.

The rearrangement links TRBV7-9 to TRBJ1-2, with D unresolved. Trimming took off 8 bases at V and 4 bases at J, with 11 bases between the two ends. From germline, CDR1 is SEHNR and CDR2 FQNEAQ (reference sequence). The CDR3 consists of 12 residues. The CDR3 DNA reads TGTGCCAGCGACGAGGGTTCCTATGGCTACACCTTC. It specifies CASDEGSYGYTF.

V gene TRBV4-1 combines with J gene TRBJ2-7; perhaps D is TRBD1 or TRBD2 (5 bases each). Germline lookup yields CDR1 MGHRA and CDR2 YSYEKL. The CDR3 has 14 amino acids. V lost 1 base to trimming and J lost 7 bases, with 14 bases between them. The CDR3 DNA reads TGCGCCAGCAGCCAAGTTGCAGGGACGGGGGAGCAGTACTTC. Its protein product is CASSQVAGTGEQYF.

The chain combines TRBV7-9 with TRBJ1-2; possibly TRBD1 for D (5 bases). Germline CDR1 is SEHNR and CDR2 is FQNEAQ (reference sequence). The CDR3 is 14 amino acids. Trimming cost V 5 bases and J 4 bases, with 14 bases left between them. CDR3 sequence (DNA): TGTGCCAGCAGCCCCCGTGGTGGGGGCTATGGCTACACCTTC. Its protein is CASSPRGGGYGYTF.

This clonotype has a handful of counts. The chain has TRBV7-8 and TRBJ2-7; possibly TRBD1 for D (6 bases). Per germline, CDR1 SGHVS and CDR2 FQNEAQ. The CDR3 is made up of 13 amino acids. The ends were cut back, 6 bases at V and 0 bases at J, with 9 bases in the middle. This CDR3 is CASREGGSYEQYF. The DNA for the CDR3 is TGTGCCAGCAGGGAAGGGGGCTCCTACGAGCAGTACTTC.

The rearrangement joins TRBV20-1 to TRBJ1-1, with D possibly matching TRBD1 (6 bases). V lost 5 bases, J lost 1 base, and 14 bases lay in between. The CDR3 length is 14 residues. The germline V gene has CDR1 DFQATT and CDR2 SNEGSKA (reference sequence). This CDR3 reads CSARGDKENTEAFF. The CDR3 bases are TGCAGTGCTCGCGGGGACAAGGAGAACACTGAAGCTTTCTTT.

The V call is TRBV5-6, the J call TRBJ1-1; D gene uncertain. CDR1 is SGHDT, CDR2 YYEEEE, per germline. The CDR3 totals 16 residues. With 2 bases removed from V and 8 bases from J, the gap between germline ends came to 22 bases. CDR3 nucleotide sequence: TGTGCCAGCAGCTTTTCCGGTGACCCAAGTATACGCGAAGCTTTCTTT. It specifies CASSFSGDPSIREAFF.

Comments on this clonotype: The missing conserved phenylalanine or tryptophan at the end of this CDR3 makes a read error likely. This chain connects TRBV9 to TRBJ2-7; no reliable D call. This CDR3 comprises 16 residues. Looked up from germline, CDR1 is SGDLS and CDR2 is YYNGEE. V lost 3 bases, J lost 0 bases, and 16 bases lay in between. The CDR3 DNA reads as TGTGCCAGCAGCGCCCTCGGCTATCTGAGCTCCTACGAGCAGTACTTA. This gives the protein CASSALGYLSSYEQYL.

CDR3 in DNA: TGCAGCGGCCTTAGACTAGATCACCCTGAGCAGTTCTTC. The encoded protein is CSGLRLDHPEQFF. The chain couples TRBV29-1 to TRBJ2-1; tentatively, D is TRBD2 (6 bases). Trimming removed 7 bases at V and 9 bases at J, with 19 bases between. CDR3 length: 13 residues. From germline, CDR1 is SQVTM and CDR2 ANQGSEA.

This clonotype has ten or more counts. The gene calls are TRBV20-1 and TRBJ2-3; 11 bases align to TRBD2. Trimming cost V 3 bases and J 2 bases; bases outside gene matches: 4. From germline, CDR1 is DFQATT and CDR2 SNEGSKA (reference sequence). The CDR3 runs to 15 residues. The CDR3 DNA sequence: TGCAGTGCTAGTTTAGCGGGGGGGTTCACAGATACGCAGTATTTT. Protein product: CSASLAGGFTDTQYF.

This clonotype has only a few counts. J is TRBJ2-1 and V is TRBV3-1, with 10 bases aligning to TRBD1. There are 16 residues in the CDR3. Losses at the gene ends were 1 base for V and 3 bases for J; bases not matched to a gene: 3. CDR1 and CDR2 (germline): LGHDT, YNNKEL (reference sequence). The CDR3 sequence: CASSQGGTGDYNEQFF. CDR3 nucleotide sequence: TGTGCCAGCAGCCAAGGGGGGACAGGGGACTACAATGAGCAGTTCTTC.

The chain combines TRBV20-1 with TRBJ1-1, with D unresolved. V gave up 3 bases and J gave up 7 bases, with 12 bases separating them. CDR3 length: 12 amino acids. Germline lookup yields CDR1 DFQATT and CDR2 SNEGSKA (reference sequence). The CDR3 DNA is TGCAGTGCTAGCCCCCCGAAACTTGAAGCTTTCTTT. It encodes CSASPPKLEAFF.

The rearrangement joins TRBV4-1 to TRBJ1-2; D call uncertain. CDR1 is MGHRA and CDR2 is YSYEKL in the germline V gene. V dropped 0 bases and J dropped 0 bases, with 8 bases sitting between them. There are 15 residues in the CDR3. CDR3 in DNA: TGCGCCAGCAGCCAAGAGGGTTTAGCTAACTATGGCTACACCTTC. Its translation: CASSQEGLANYGYTF.